These 5 T cell receptor beta chains were all obtained from the same sample, sequenced in a study of T-cell reconstitution after alpha-beta-depleted transplantation in children (dated by TCRdb to about 2016). The library was obtained by PCR. Sequencing was performed on an Illumina HiSeq 2500. Molecular barcoding was employed in the preparation of TCR libraries, with unique molecular identifiers being used to normalize TCRbeta repertoire quantification. TCRdb reanalyzed the raw reads on its own, using fastp at Q25 for trimming and MiXCR for clone calling, and kept in-frame beta chains. Rows merge per CDR3 protein into single entries with the most common DNA and genes. For this sample the table gives some 300,000 distinct CDR3 sequences, of which 10% were detected only once. Around 2.4% of the sample is in the top ten clones. The sample consisted of PBMCs from the stem cell graft donor, taken from the stem cell graft. Every receptor here comes from a human donor who donated a stem cell graft to a child with acute lymphoblastic leukemia.

This clonotype was seen at least ten times. The rearrangement joins TRBV20-1 to TRBJ1-5; D is ambiguous. Germline V gene data show CDR1 as DFQATT and CDR2 as SNEGSKA (reference sequence). Trimming took off 6 bases at V and 1 base at J, with 10 bases between the two ends. The CDR3 is 13 residues long. The CDR3 spells CSADTESNQPQHF. CDR3 DNA: TGCAGTGCAGATACAGAGAGCAATCAGCCCCAGCATTTT.

Notes on this clonotype: This may be a read error: a much more frequent sequence differs by one nucleotide. The chain uses TRBV5-1 and TRBJ1-2, with D unresolved. CDR1 and CDR2 (germline): SGHRS, YFSETQ. CDR3 length equals 11 residues. Here the CDR3 reads CASSLGLGYAF. For the CDR3, the DNA is TGCGCCAGCAGCTTGGGCCTTGGCTACGCCTTC.

This clonotype was detected only a few times. CDR3 in amino acids: CSAGRAAGGSDEQFF. The CDR3 nucleotides read TGCAGTGCTGGTCGCGCAGCGGGAGGCTCCGATGAGCAGTTCTTC. The rearrangement links TRBV20-1 to TRBJ2-1; 9 positions match TRBD2. The CDR3 is 15 residues long. V shed 5 bases and J 8 bases; nucleotides not matched to a gene: 13. The germline CDR1 and CDR2 sequences are DFQATT and SNEGSKA (reference sequence).

This clonotype was observed a few times. A read error may produce the germline difference seen at one junction end. V usage is TRBV7-2 and J usage is TRBJ2-1; 10 bases agree with TRBD2. CDR3 length: 13 amino acids. CDR1 is SGHTA and CDR2 is FQGNSA in the germline V gene. The CDR3 loop reads CASRPHLAGEFHF. The CDR3 DNA is TGTGCCAGCAGACCTCATCTAGCGGGAGAGTTCCACTTC.

This clonotype occurred a few times. The J gene is TRBJ2-3, the V gene TRBV5-1; 7 bases are shared with TRBD2. The germline V gene has CDR1 SGHRS and CDR2 YFSETQ. This CDR3 is 17 amino acids long. After removal of 4 bases from V and 2 bases from J, the junction contained 13 bases not matched to a gene. CDR3 in amino acids: CASSPIGGSGSTDTQYF. DNA for the CDR3: TGCGCCAGCAGCCCGATCGGGGGGAGCGGTTCCACAGATACGCAGTATTTT.